A single sample is the source of the 10 T cell receptor beta chains below, sequenced in a study of OX40 agonist ivuxolimab in advanced cancers. Some clones are missing from TCRdb's copy, which holds only in-frame ones; the method was immunoSEQ multiplex PCR. The sample carries about 49,000 clones, 65% to 90% recorded once. The source was CD4+ or CD8+ T cells sorted from blood, collected in a trial of the OX40 agonist ivuxolimab. The receptors come from an adult with an advanced solid tumor such as melanoma, head and neck, liver or kidney cancer.

A few counts support this clone. The V call is TRBV13, the J call TRBJ2-7, with D perhaps TRBD1 or TRBD2 (5 bases each). The V gene's germline CDR1 is PRHDT and CDR2 FYEKMQ (reference sequence). The CDR3 loop spans 13 amino acids. V lost 5 bases, J lost 4 bases, and 12 bases lay in between. The CDR3 nucleotides read TGTGCCAGCAGCCCGGGACGGTCTTACGAGCAGTACTTC. Translated, it gives CASSPGRSYEQYF.

This clone was recorded a few times. V is TRBV7-2 and J is TRBJ2-5, with D uncertain. From germline, CDR1 is SGHTA and CDR2 FQGNSA. The CDR3 sequence is 14 residues long. V was trimmed by 5 bases and J by 4 bases, leaving 14 bases between them. CDR3 protein: CASSPRLYGETQYF. The CDR3 DNA is TGTGCCAGCAGCCCCCGACTCTATGGAGAGACCCAGTACTTC.

V and J are TRBV11-2 and TRBJ2-7; 8 bases map to TRBD2. Trimming removed 4 bases from V and 3 bases from J; junction bases left unmatched: 8. The CDR3 is 15 residues long. In germline, CDR1 is SGHAT, CDR2 FQNNGV. In DNA form, the CDR3 reads TGTGCCAGCAGCTCGCGAGGGGGACTAGTCTACGAGCAGTACTTC. Translation: CASSSRGGLVYEQYF.

This clone was observed once. This chain joins TRBV4-1 and TRBJ2-1, with 9 bases fitting TRBD2. With V trimmed by 4 bases and J by 6 bases, 4 bases remained unmatched. Germline V gene data show CDR1 as MGHRA and CDR2 as YSYEKL. The CDR3 is 14 residues long. CDR3 in DNA: TGCGCCAGCAGCCTAGTAGCGGGAGCCAATGAGCAGTTCTTC. Its protein product is CASSLVAGANEQFF.

The chain is built from TRBV7-6 and TRBJ1-1; D is possibly TRBD1 (6 bases). Germline V lookup: CDR1 SGHVS, CDR2 FNYEAQ. V shed 1 base and J shed 4 bases, with 13 bases lying between them. The CDR3 consists of 15 residues. The CDR3 protein is CASSLEAGVGTEAFF. In nucleotides, the CDR3 is TGTGCCAGCAGCTTAGAGGCAGGGGTGGGCACTGAAGCTTTCTTT.

This chain links TRBV18 with TRBJ1-1; D may be TRBD1 (5 bases). V shed 4 bases and J shed 4 bases, with 10 bases lying between them. There are 13 residues in the CDR3. Germline assignment: CDR1 KGHSH and CDR2 LQKENI. The CDR3 spells CASSLGGGTEAFF. The CDR3 DNA follows: TGTGCCAGCTCACTGGGGGGGGGCACTGAAGCTTTCTTT.

V gene TRBV7-8 combines with J gene TRBJ2-7; D is perhaps TRBD2 (5 bases). Trimming removed 0 bases from V and 2 bases from J, with 14 bases in between. Germline V CDR1 and CDR2: SGHVS, FQNEAQ. This CDR3 spans 16 amino acids. CDR3: CASSLASSKSTYEQYF. The CDR3 DNA sequence: TGTGCCAGCAGCTTAGCGTCTAGCAAGTCGACCTACGAGCAGTACTTC.

This chain uses TRBV19 with TRBJ2-3; 8 bases match TRBD2. The CDR3 totals 15 residues. The J segment lost 3 bases and the V segment lost 5 bases, leaving 7 bases of the junction unmatched. Germline assignment: CDR1 LNHDA and CDR2 SQIVND (reference sequence). The CDR3 is CASSAWTGGTDTQYF. CDR3 in DNA: TGTGCCAGTAGTGCTTGGACGGGAGGGACAGATACGCAGTATTTT.

Concerning this clone: At one boundary the junction diverges from the germline segment, which might be a read error. The V call is TRBV5-4, the J call TRBJ2-7; tentative D call: TRBD2 (5 bases). The germline V gene encodes CDR1 SGHNT and CDR2 YYREEE (reference sequence). The CDR3 loop spans 14 amino acids. CDR3 coding DNA: TGCGCCAGCAGCCAAGATCTACTAGGTTACGAGCAGTACTTC. As protein: CASSQDLLGYEQYF. The variable domain in full, with the rest retrieved from reference TRBV5-4 and TRBJ2-7, is ETGVTQSPTHLIKTRGQQVTLRCSSQSGHNTVSWYQQALGQGPQFIFQYYREEENGRGNFPPRFSGLQFPNYSSELNVNALELDDSALYLCASSQDLLGYEQYFGPGTRLTVT.

The chain recombines TRBV5-4 with TRBJ2-3; 8 positions match TRBD2. From germline, CDR1 is SGHNT and CDR2 YYREEE (reference sequence). The CDR3 extends over 14 amino acids. V was clipped by 6 bases and J by 0 bases; unmatched bases: 3. The CDR3 DNA reads TGTGCCAGCATAGCGGGGACTAGCACAGATACGCAGTATTTT. It is translated as CASIAGTSTDTQYF.